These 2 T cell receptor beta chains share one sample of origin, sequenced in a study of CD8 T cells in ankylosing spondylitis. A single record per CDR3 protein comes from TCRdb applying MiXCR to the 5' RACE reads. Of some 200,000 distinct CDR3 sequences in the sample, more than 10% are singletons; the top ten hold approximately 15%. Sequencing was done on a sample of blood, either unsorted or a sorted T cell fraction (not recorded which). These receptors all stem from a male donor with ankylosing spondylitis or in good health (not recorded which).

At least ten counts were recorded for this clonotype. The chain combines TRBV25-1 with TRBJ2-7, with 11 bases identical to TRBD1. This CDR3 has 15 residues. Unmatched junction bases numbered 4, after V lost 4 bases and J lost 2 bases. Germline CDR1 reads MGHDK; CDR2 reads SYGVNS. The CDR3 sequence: CASSVGQGATYEQYF. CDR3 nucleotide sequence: TGTGCCAGCAGTGTCGGACAGGGGGCAACCTACGAGCAGTACTTC.

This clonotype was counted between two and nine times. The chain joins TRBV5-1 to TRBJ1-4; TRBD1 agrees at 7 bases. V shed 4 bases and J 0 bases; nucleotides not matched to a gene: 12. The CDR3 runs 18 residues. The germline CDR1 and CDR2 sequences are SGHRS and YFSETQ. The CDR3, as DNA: TGCGCCAGCAGCCTAACCGGGACAGAGTCTTCAACTAATGAAAAACTGTTTTTT. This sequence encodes CASSLTGTESSTNEKLFF.